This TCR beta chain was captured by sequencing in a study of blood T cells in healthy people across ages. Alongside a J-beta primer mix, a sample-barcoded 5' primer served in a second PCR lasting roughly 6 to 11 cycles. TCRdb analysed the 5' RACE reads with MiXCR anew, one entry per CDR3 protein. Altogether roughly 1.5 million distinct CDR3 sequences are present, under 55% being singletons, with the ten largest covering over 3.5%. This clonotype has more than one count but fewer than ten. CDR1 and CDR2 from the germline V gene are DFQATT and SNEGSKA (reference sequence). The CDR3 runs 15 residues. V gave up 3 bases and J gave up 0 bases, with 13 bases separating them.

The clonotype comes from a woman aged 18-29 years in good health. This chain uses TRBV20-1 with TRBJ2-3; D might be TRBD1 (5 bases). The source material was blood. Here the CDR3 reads CSASLRAGSTDTQYF. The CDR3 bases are TGCAGTGCTAGTCTCAGGGCTGGAAGCACAGATACGCAGTATTTT.